This TCR beta chain comes out of a study of shared clonotypes between healthy human individuals. Study at large: Per-donor plates numbered three CD4 naive, three CD4 memory, two CD8 naive and one CD8 memory.

V lost 3 bases, J lost 4 bases, and 9 bases stayed unmatched. The CDR3 extends over 15 amino acids. Germline CDR1 and CDR2: SGHNT and YYREEE (reference sequence). Findings and caveats of the study: It was the few donors that limited the genetic and exposure-history diversity represented. Naive CD4 clonotypes overlapped across a handful of donors at roughly 4.5%.

Libraries were prepared by immunoSEQ multiplex PCR; TCRdb keeps only in-frame clonotypes and omits some of them. Of around 980,000 clones listed, around 78% are singletons. Turning to this clone: No antigen is known for it.

The rearrangement joins TRBV5-4 to TRBJ2-5; 7 bases align to TRBD2. The sequencing sample was made of memory CD4+ T cells from PBMCs. Subset in this sample: CD45RA-negative fraction. The receptor was derived from a man between 18 and 35 years old in good health. Some clones in this sample may be carry-over from other donors' samples. DNA of the CDR3: TGTGCCAGCAGCTGGAATGGGGCTAGCGGAGAGACCCAGTACTTC. Translating it yields CASSWNGASGETQYF.